Following are 26 T cell receptor beta chains from one sample sequenced in a study of T-cell reconstitution after alpha-beta-depleted transplantation in children. Library preparation (for TCRbeta) was performed with unique molecular identifiers. TCRdb reprocessed the PCR reads with MiXCR, giving one entry per CDR3 protein. The sample includes about 980,000 distinct CDR3 sequences, less than 30% seen only once; the top ten take around 30%. Sequenced here: PBMCs, mostly from graft donor cells, sampled 360 days after TCRalphabeta/CD19-depleted stem cell transplant. Receptor source: a boy in the first two years of life who had a stem cell transplant for SCID, so the T cells may come from the graft donor.

CDR3 protein: CSVPDRGLEFF. DNA for the CDR3: TGCAGCGTTCCCGACAGGGGGTTGGAGTTCTTC. The gene calls are TRBV29-1 and TRBJ2-1; 9 bases are shared with TRBD1. Germline lookup yields CDR1 SQVTM and CDR2 ANQGSEA. This CDR3 contains 11 residues. The junction had 7 bases not matched to a gene; V was cut back by 5 bases and J by 14 bases.

This clonotype was detected only a few times. The genes are TRBV7-9 and TRBJ1-2; TRBD1 is a possible D gene (5 bases). V dropped 5 bases and J dropped 8 bases, with 15 bases sitting between them. Germline CDR1 is SEHNR and CDR2 is FQNEAQ (reference sequence). There are 13 residues in the CDR3. The CDR3 sequence is CASSPGDAGGYTF. CDR3 DNA: TGTGCCAGCAGCCCGGGGGACGCTGGGGGCTACACCTTC.

This clonotype was seen a handful of times. The chain couples TRBV5-1 to TRBJ2-1; D gene unclear. There are 16 residues in the CDR3. Germline V gives CDR1 SGHRS, CDR2 YFSETQ. V lost 5 bases, J lost 0 bases, and 15 bases lay in between. The CDR3 DNA follows: TGCGCCAGCAGTCTCCCCCCCGACCGCTCCTACAATGAGCAGTTCTTC. Translating it yields CASSLPPDRSYNEQFF.

V is TRBV5-1 and J is TRBJ2-3; 8 nucleotides match TRBD1. J gave up 2 bases and V 3 bases, and 5 bases lay outside the gene matches. The length of the CDR3 is 15 residues. Germline V CDR1 and CDR2: SGHRS, YFSETQ. CDR3 nucleotide sequence: TGCGCCAGCAGCTGGAGGGACAGGTCCACAGATACGCAGTATTTT. Translated: CASSWRDRSTDTQYF.

The chain links TRBV4-1 to TRBJ1-3, with a possible D match to TRBD1 (5 bases). The CDR3 covers 15 residues. Looked up from germline, CDR1 is MGHRA and CDR2 is YSYEKL. Trimming took 1 base from V and 9 from J, leaving 16 bases between them. CDR3 loop: CASSQGEGKGTTIYF. Here the CDR3 DNA reads TGCGCCAGCAGCCAAGGAGAAGGAAAAGGGACCACCATATATTTT.

This clonotype was recorded a few times. This chain connects TRBV4-2 to TRBJ2-1; TRBD1 agrees at 7 bases. J gave up 3 bases and V 0 bases, and 5 bases lay outside the gene matches. Germline V gene sequence: CDR1 LGHNA, CDR2 YNFKEQ. CDR3 length equals 16 residues. CDR3 nucleotide sequence: TGTGCCAGCAGCCAAGATTCGGGACAGATCTACAATGAGCAGTTCTTC. Protein: CASSQDSGQIYNEQFF.

A few counts support this clonotype. The gene calls are TRBV3-1 and TRBJ1-1; D may be TRBD1 (5 bases). CDR3 length: 14 amino acids. V was trimmed by 5 bases and J by 4 bases, leaving 14 bases between them. CDR1 and CDR2 from the germline V gene are LGHDT and YNNKEL (reference sequence). The chain's CDR3 is CASSSGPVFTEAFF. CDR3 DNA sequence: TGTGCCAGCAGCTCAGGGCCAGTTTTCACTGAAGCTTTCTTT.

This clonotype was seen only a few times. This rearrangement joins TRBV11-2 to TRBJ2-5; 7 bases align to TRBD2. The junction had 9 bases not matched to a gene; V was cut back by 5 bases and J by 3 bases. CDR1 and CDR2 (germline): SGHAT, FQNNGV. This CDR3 spans 15 amino acids. CDR3 nucleotide sequence: TGTGCCAGCAGCCCCTCACGGCTAGCGGAAGAGACCCAGTACTTC. It encodes CASSPSRLAEETQYF.

This clonotype has a handful of counts. The chain is built from TRBV12-3 or TRBV12-4 and TRBJ2-6; D is undetermined. V dropped 1 base and J dropped 12 bases, with 10 bases sitting between them. CDR3 size: 13 residues. DNA of the CDR3: TGTGCCAGCAGTTTAGTACAATCGGCCGTCCTGACTTTC. It encodes CASSLVQSAVLTF.

The rearrangement uses TRBV12-3 or TRBV12-4 and TRBJ2-5; 11 bases align to TRBD1. With 5 bases clipped from V and 2 bases from J, the junction kept 7 bases outside the gene matches. The CDR3 extends over 16 amino acids. Here the CDR3 DNA reads TGTGCCAGCAGTCCCGGACAGGGGGCAGGGCAAGAGACCCAGTACTTC. As protein: CASSPGQGAGQETQYF.

This chain joins TRBV4-2 and TRBJ2-1; no clear D. The CDR3 contains 13 residues. The V end lost 0 bases, the J end lost 12 bases, and 12 bases lay between the germline ends. The germline CDR1 and CDR2 sequences are LGHNA and YNFKEQ. CDR3 sequence: CASSQDVPDLQFF. The CDR3 nucleotides are TGTGCCAGCAGCCAAGATGTCCCCGACCTGCAGTTCTTC.

V and J are TRBV3-1 and TRBJ2-7; TRBD1 agrees at 8 bases. The V and J ends lost 4 bases and 2 bases, in that order; junction bases with no gene match: 4. Germline CDR1 and CDR2: LGHDT and YNNKEL (reference sequence). This CDR3 spans 14 amino acids. CDR3 protein: CASSRTGKTYEQYF. The DNA for the CDR3 is TGTGCCAGCAGCCGGACAGGGAAGACCTACGAGCAGTACTTC.

The chain joins TRBV4-3 to TRBJ1-5; D may be TRBD1 (5 bases). The V and J ends lost 1 base and 4 bases respectively, with 14 bases between them. CDR3 size: 16 residues. Looked up from germline, CDR1 is LGHNA and CDR2 is YSLEER. Written as DNA, the CDR3 is TGCGCCAGCAGCCAAGGTCGGGGGAAGGGAAATCAGCCCCAGCATTTT. Translated, it gives CASSQGRGKGNQPQHF.

This chain uses TRBV5-1 with TRBJ1-2; D is uncertain. The CDR3 extends over 17 amino acids. Between the trimmed V and J ends, which lost 4 bases and 0 bases, there was a span of 19 bases. Germline V gene sequence: CDR1 SGHRS, CDR2 YFSETQ. The CDR3 here is CASSVRRRRLTNYGYTF. For the CDR3, the DNA is TGCGCCAGCAGCGTTCGAAGGAGGCGCCTTACTAACTATGGCTACACCTTC. The full variable domain, with the rest looked up from reference TRBV5-1 and TRBJ1-2, is KAGVTQTPRYLIKTRGQQVTLSCSPISGHRSVSWYQQTPGQGLQFLFEYFSETQRNKGNFPGRFSGRQFSNSRSEMNVSTLELGDSALYLCASSVRRRRLTNYGYTFGSGTRLTVV.

This rearrangement joins TRBV5-1 to TRBJ2-7, with TRBD1 matching over 7 bases. CDR3 length: 16 amino acids. With V trimmed by 4 bases and J by 4 bases, 14 bases remained unmatched. Germline CDR1 SGHRS, CDR2 YFSETQ. The CDR3 region is CASSTRRQGKTYEQYF. In DNA, the CDR3 is TGCGCCAGCAGCACTCGCCGACAGGGTAAAACTTACGAGCAGTACTTC.

This clonotype was seen more than once but under ten times. CDR3 in amino acids: CASNSIQTGGYNEQFF. The CDR3 DNA sequence: TGTGCCAGCAACAGTATCCAGACAGGGGGCTACAATGAGCAGTTCTTC. The chain uses TRBV27 and TRBJ2-1; TRBD1 agrees at 9 bases. CDR1 and CDR2 from the germline V gene are MNHEY and SMNVEV (reference sequence). After removal of 7 bases from V and 3 bases from J, the junction contained 10 bases not matched to a gene. The CDR3 is 16 residues long.

This CDR3 is CASSFSAGVSLRQYF. CDR3 nucleotides: TGTGCCAGCAGCTTCAGTGCGGGGGTCTCCTTGCGGCAGTATTTT. V gene TRBV7-2 combines with J gene TRBJ2-3, with TRBD2 matching 7 bases. Trimming cost V 3 bases and J 11 bases; bases outside gene matches: 14. Germline lookup yields CDR1 SGHTA and CDR2 FQGNSA. The CDR3 spans 15 residues.

This clonotype has only a few counts. Given a much more abundant clone one base away, this may be a read error. The CDR3: CASSFGLAADTQYF. In nucleotides, the CDR3 is TGTGCCAGCAGCTTTGGACTAGCGGCAGATACGCAGTATTTT. V and J are TRBV5-6 and TRBJ2-3; 10 nucleotides align to TRBD2. V shed 2 bases and J 4 bases; nucleotides not matched to a gene: 1. Germline-derived CDR1 and CDR2 are SGHDT and YYEEEE. This CDR3 is 14 amino acids long.

The rearrangement uses TRBV5-5 and TRBJ2-3; 7 bases match TRBD2. Unmatched junction bases numbered 3, after V lost 5 bases and J lost 0 bases. The CDR3 is 14 amino acids. Germline V gives CDR1 SGHKS, CDR2 YYEKEE (reference sequence). The CDR3 DNA is TGTGCCAGCAGGAGAGCGGGGAGCACAGATACGCAGTATTTT. Its translation is CASRRAGSTDTQYF.

The V and J genes are TRBV4-2 and TRBJ2-5, with 9 positions matching TRBD1. The CDR3 length is 17 residues. The V segment lost 1 base and the J segment 3 bases; nucleotides outside the gene matches: 9. CDR1 LGHNA and CDR2 YNFKEQ come from the germline V gene. CDR3 residues: CASSQVKRDRDKETQYF. CDR3 nucleotides: TGTGCCAGCAGCCAAGTAAAGCGGGACAGGGATAAAGAGACCCAGTACTTC.

The J gene is TRBJ1-1, the V gene TRBV7-9; D is uncertain. CDR1 is SEHNR, CDR2 FQNEAQ, per germline (reference sequence). CDR3 length: 13 residues. Trimming took off 5 bases at V and 5 bases at J, with 12 bases between the two ends. The CDR3 nucleotides are TGTGCCAGCAGCCAGCTGACCGGGACTGAAGCTTTCTTT. It is translated as CASSQLTGTEAFF. Using reference TRBV7-9 and TRBJ1-1 for the parts outside the CDR3, the full variable domain is DTGVSQNPRHKITKRGQNVTFRCDPISEHNRLYWYRQTLGQGPEFLTYFQNEAQLEKSRLLSDRFSAERPKGSFSTLEIQRTEQGDSAMYLCASSQLTGTEAFFGQGTRLTVV.

The CDR3 loop reads CASSSYSTGSPDTQYF. CDR3 DNA: TGTGCCAGCAGTTCCTATAGCACTGGGAGCCCAGATACGCAGTATTTT. This chain joins TRBV12-3 or TRBV12-4 and TRBJ2-3; weak D call: TRBD2 (5 bases). This CDR3 has 16 amino acids. Trimming shortened V by 4 bases and J by 4 bases, and 18 bases separated the two germline ends.

V and J are TRBV20-1 and TRBJ1-1; 7 nucleotides agree with TRBD1. The J segment lost 10 bases and the V segment lost 1 base, leaving 9 bases of the junction unmatched. CDR1 DFQATT and CDR2 SNEGSKA come from the germline V gene (reference sequence). CDR3 length: 13 residues. CDR3 nucleotides: TGCAGTGCTAGAGCGTCGACAGGGCGCGGAGCTTTCTTT. Residues: CSARASTGRGAFF.

This chain links TRBV9 with TRBJ2-7, with 7 bases fitting TRBD1. The CDR3 consists of 14 residues. V was pared by 2 bases and J by 3 bases, with 5 bases of the junction left unmatched. CDR1 and CDR2 (germline): SGDLS, YYNGEE. CDR3 amino acids: CASSVRDSFYEQYF. In DNA, the CDR3 is TGTGCCAGCAGCGTCCGGGACAGCTTCTACGAGCAGTACTTC.

This chain joins TRBV28 and TRBJ2-3; TRBD1 matches at 7 bases. Unmatched junction bases numbered 11, after V lost 7 bases and J lost 4 bases. Germline V CDR1 and CDR2: MDHEN, SYDVKM. The CDR3 has 15 amino acids. Here the CDR3 DNA reads TGTGCCAGCACACTTCAGGGGGTGATCCCAGATACGCAGTATTTT. It encodes CASTLQGVIPDTQYF.

The chain recombines TRBV7-6 with TRBJ2-3; no definite D call. The CDR3 contains 15 residues. Trimming stripped 5 bases from V and 1 base from J, with 13 bases between. CDR1 and CDR2 (germline): SGHVS, FNYEAQ. The CDR3 here is CASSVLGLGTDTQYF. The CDR3, as DNA: TGTGCCAGCAGCGTTCTGGGCCTCGGCACAGATACGCAGTATTTT.